The rows below give T cell receptor beta chains drawn from one sample of a study of CD4+ T cells in melanoma. The data were produced by immunoSEQ multiplex PCR, yet TCRdb's version contains in-frame clones alone and is incomplete. The top ten clones hold around 5.1% of a sample with 15,000 to 20,000 clones, 80% to 90% of them seen once. Material for sequencing was cells from a culture (not recorded whether cultured in vitro). The source of these receptors is a human donor with melanoma. CDR3s include the opening cysteine and the closing phenylalanine or tryptophan. Each record gives: D gene, clone size, V gene, J gene, CDR3 protein, CDR3 DNA. The D gene is left open where the match is weak. Clone size appears in some rows only: once, few, many, or a class for an expanded clone.

>TRBD1|-|TRBV6-5|TRBJ2-7
CASSLHHRGEQYF
TGTGCCAGCAGTCTCCACCACAGGGGCGAGCAGTACTTC
>TRBD2|-|TRBV7-7|TRBJ2-2
CASSPGGADTGELFF
TGTGCTAGCAGCCCCGGGGGGGCCGACACCGGGGAGCTGTTTTTT
>-|-|TRBV10-2|TRBJ2-1
CASGTVWNNEQFF
TGCGCCAGCGGGACTGTTTGGAACAATGAGCAGTTCTTC
>TRBD1|-|TRBV10-3|TRBJ1-1
CAISGRQGALGAFF
TGTGCCATCAGTGGTAGGCAGGGGGCCCTTGGCGCTTTCTTT
>-|-|TRBV27|TRBJ2-6
CASSLFGFPGANVLTF
TGTGCCAGCAGTTTATTTGGCTTCCCTGGGGCCAACGTCCTGACTTTC
>-|-|TRBV6-1|TRBJ1-1
CASNYRENTEAFF
TGTGCCAGCAATTACAGGGAAAACACTGAAGCTTTCTTT
>-|-|TRBV9|TRBJ1-4
CASSVVEGLIEKLFF
TGTGCCAGCAGCGTAGTGGAGGGGCTCATTGAAAAACTGTTTTTT
>-|-|TRBV11-2|TRBJ1-1
CASSLGLNTEAFF
TGTGCCAGCAGCTTAGGTCTGAACACTGAAGCTTTCTTT
>-|once|TRBV7-3|TRBJ2-7
CASSPPASYEQYF
TGTGCCAGCAGCCCCCCCGCTTCCTACGAGCAGTACTTC
>-|-|TRBV27|TRBJ2-1
CASSLFGVDSGIGGEQFF
TGTGCCAGCAGTTTATTTGGCGTCGACTCCGGGATCGGCGGTGAGCAGTTCTTC
>-|-|TRBV5-8|TRBJ2-3
CASSIIRGALGDTQYF
TGTGCCAGCAGCATTATCCGGGGAGCCCTCGGAGATACGCAGTATTTT
>TRBD1|-|TRBV5-1|TRBJ2-3
CASSRKTGTDFTDTQYF
TGCGCCAGCAGCCGAAAGACAGGGACAGATTTCACAGATACGCAGTATTTT
>TRBD1|-|TRBV6-5|TRBJ1-4
CASSYSGTVRRKLFF
TGTGCCAGCAGTTACTCGGGGACAGTAAGGAGAAAACTGTTTTTT
>-|few|TRBV5-4|TRBJ1-3
CASSFHGISGNTIYF
TGTGCCAGCAGCTTCCACGGGATCTCGGGAAACACCATATATTTT
>TRBD1|-|TRBV19|TRBJ1-2
CASSMTGVNYGYTF
TGTGCCAGTAGTATGACAGGGGTGAACTATGGCTACACCTTC
>TRBD2|-|TRBV5-1|TRBJ2-1
CASNSGGALWDEQFF
TGCGCCAGCAACTCCGGGGGGGCACTTTGGGATGAGCAGTTCTTC
>-|-|TRBV7-9|TRBJ1-6
CASSSLGGLTNSPLHF
TGTGCCAGCAGCTCCCTAGGGGGGCTCACTAATTCACCCCTCCACTTT
>-|-|TRBV4-1|TRBJ2-3
CASSQVDLTDTQYF
TGCGCCAGCAGCCAGGTGGACCTCACAGATACGCAGTATTTT
>-|-|TRBV18|TRBJ1-2
CASSLGTYYGYTF
TGTGCCAGCTCACTAGGCACCTACTATGGCTACACCTTC
>-|-|TRBV20-1|TRBJ2-3
CSAYRTDTQYF
TGCAGTGCTTACCGGACAGATACGCAGTATTTT
>-|-|TRBV7-9|TRBJ1-2
CASSKGRDGAYGYTF
TGTGCCAGCAGTAAGGGGCGCGACGGGGCCTATGGCTACACCTTC
>-|-|TRBV4-1|TRBJ1-1
CASSQRQWLTEAFF
TGCGCCAGCAGCCAAAGACAATGGCTCACTGAAGCTTTCTTT
>-|-|TRBV4-1|TRBJ2-1
CASSQGPGTGRYNEQFF
TGCGCCAGCAGCCAGGGGCCCGGGACTGGGAGATACAATGAGCAGTTCTTC
>TRBD2|-|TRBV30|TRBJ2-1
CAWSRSGGRGEQFF
TGTGCCTGGAGTAGGAGCGGGGGCCGAGGGGAGCAGTTCTTC
>-|-|TRBV7-9|TRBJ2-3
CASSLDRGTDTQYF
TGTGCCAGCAGCTTAGACAGGGGCACAGATACGCAGTATTTT
>-|-|TRBV25-1|TRBJ1-3
CASTPWEVATGNTIYF
TGTGCCAGCACCCCGTGGGAGGTTGCAACTGGAAACACCATATATTTT
>TRBD1|-|TRBV5-1|TRBJ1-1
CASSRTGGNTEAFF
TGCGCCAGCAGCCGGACAGGTGGGAACACTGAAGCTTTCTTT
>-|few|TRBV2|TRBJ2-5
CASRTLDGDQETQYF
TGTGCCAGCAGGACCCTGGACGGTGATCAAGAGACCCAGTACTTC
>TRBD2|-|TRBV5-1|TRBJ2-5
CASSLAGLEGETQYF
TGCGCCAGCAGCTTGGCGGGACTAGAAGGAGAGACCCAGTACTTC
>-|few|TRBV2|TRBJ1-2
CASSERGRVLYGYTF
TGTGCCAGCAGTGAAAGGGGCCGGGTCCTGTATGGCTACACCTTC
>-|-|TRBV18|TRBJ1-2
CASSPQENRGYGYTF
TGTGCCAGCTCACCACAGGAAAATCGGGGCTATGGCTACACCTTC
>-|-|TRBV5-1|TRBJ2-7
CASSRRQGGSSEQYF
TGCGCCAGCAGCCGGCGCCAGGGGGGGTCCTCCGAGCAGTACTTC
>-|-|TRBV6-5|TRBJ1-6
CASSRPGPLHF
TGTGCCAGCAGCCGCCCAGGGCCCCTCCACTTT
>-|-|TRBV5-5|TRBJ2-7
CASSRMFGPRTYEQYF
TGTGCCAGCAGCCGAATGTTCGGACCCCGTACCTACGAGCAGTACTTC
>-|-|TRBV4-2|TRBJ2-7
CASSQEGQIRAEQYF
TGTGCCAGCAGCCAAGAAGGACAGATCAGGGCCGAGCAGTACTTC
>-|-|TRBV4-1|TRBJ2-1
CASSLGLPALNEQFF
TGCGCCAGCAGCCTGGGCCTACCTGCCCTCAATGAGCAGTTCTTC
>TRBD1|-|TRBV30|TRBJ1-1
CAWSTRNRGLTEAFF
TGTGCCTGGAGCACCAGGAACAGGGGGCTCACTGAAGCTTTCTTT
>-|-|TRBV5-6|TRBJ1-5
CASSERGRNQPQHF
TGTGCCAGCAGTGAGAGGGGCCGGAATCAGCCCCAGCATTTT
>-|-|TRBV5-4|TRBJ2-5
CASSWGPLETQYF
TGTGCCAGCAGCTGGGGGCCCTTGGAGACCCAGTACTTC
>-|-|TRBV30|TRBJ2-5
CASGSGGRRTQYF
TGTGCCTCCGGGTCCGGGGGCCGGAGGACCCAGTACTTC
>TRBD2|-|TRBV19|TRBJ2-1
CASSRIPILAGGGNEQFF
TGTGCCAGTAGTCGCATCCCGATCCTAGCGGGGGGCGGGAATGAGCAGTTCTTC
>-|few|TRBV7-3|TRBJ2-7
CASSPSGGSYEQYF
TGTGCCAGCAGCCCGTCAGGCGGCTCCTACGAGCAGTACTTC
>-|-|TRBV27|TRBJ1-3
CASKFAAGNTIYF
TGTGCCAGCAAGTTTGCAGCAGGAAACACCATATATTTT
>TRBD1|-|TRBV30|TRBJ2-7
CAWVKRDRPTYEQYF
TGTGCCTGGGTTAAACGGGACAGGCCAACCTACGAGCAGTACTTC
>-|-|TRBV7-3|TRBJ2-3
CASSLTGVGTDTQYF
TGTGCCAGCAGCTTAACGGGGGTGGGGACAGATACGCAGTATTTT
>TRBD1|-|TRBV14|TRBJ2-7
CASSPDFLGTAFYEQYF
TGTGCCAGCAGCCCCGATTTTCTCGGGACAGCCTTCTACGAGCAGTACTTC